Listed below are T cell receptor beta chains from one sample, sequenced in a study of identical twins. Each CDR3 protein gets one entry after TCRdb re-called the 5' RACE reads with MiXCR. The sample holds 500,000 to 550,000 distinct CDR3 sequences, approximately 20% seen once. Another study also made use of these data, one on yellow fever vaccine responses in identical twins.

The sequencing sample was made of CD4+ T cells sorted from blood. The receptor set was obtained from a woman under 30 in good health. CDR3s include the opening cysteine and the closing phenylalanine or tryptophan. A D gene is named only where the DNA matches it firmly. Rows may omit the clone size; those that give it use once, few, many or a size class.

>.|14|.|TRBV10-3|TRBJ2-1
TGTGCCATCAGTGAGTCAGGGACCCGGGATGAGCAGTTCTTC
CAISESGTRDEQFF
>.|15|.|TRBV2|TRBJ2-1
TGTGCCAGCAGTACGGGGCTTAGCTCCTACAATGAGCAGTTCTTC
CASSTGLSSYNEQFF
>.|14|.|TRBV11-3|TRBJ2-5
TGTGCCAGCAGCCCCCCGGGGAGGACAGAGACCCAGTACTTC
CASSPPGRTETQYF
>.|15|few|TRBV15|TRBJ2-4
TGTGCCACCAGAGGGGCAGGGGCGGCCAAAAACATTCAGTACTTC
CATRGAGAAKNIQYF
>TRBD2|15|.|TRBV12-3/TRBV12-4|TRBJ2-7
TGTGCCAGCAGTCGTCCTCGCGGCGGGAGTTACGAGCAGTACTTC
CASSRPRGGSYEQYF
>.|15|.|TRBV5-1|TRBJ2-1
TGCGCCAGCAGCCCGGGACAAAGCGCCTACAATGAGCAGTTCTTC
CASSPGQSAYNEQFF
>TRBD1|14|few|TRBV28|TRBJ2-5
TGTGCCAGCAGGGTGGACAGGGTCCAAGAGACCCAGTACTTC
CASRVDRVQETQYF
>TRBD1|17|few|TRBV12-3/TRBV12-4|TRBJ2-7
TGTGCCAGCAGTTTACTCCCCTTCACAGGGGCCTCCGGCGAGCAGTACTTC
CASSLLPFTGASGEQYF
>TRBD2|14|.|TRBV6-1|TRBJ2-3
TGTGCCAGCAGTGTTGGCGGGGGGGCCGGTACGCAGTATTTT
CASSVGGGAGTQYF
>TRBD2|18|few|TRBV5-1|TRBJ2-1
TGCGCCAGCAGCTTGGGCGGACTAGCGGGAGTATCCTACAATGAGCAGTTCTTC
CASSLGGLAGVSYNEQFF
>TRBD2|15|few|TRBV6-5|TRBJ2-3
TGTGCCAGCAGTTACTCATTGGCGGGAGAAGGTACGCAGTATTTT
CASSYSLAGEGTQYF
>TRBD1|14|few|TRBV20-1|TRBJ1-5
TGCAGTGCTAGAAGCCCTACAGGGGATCAGCCCCAGCATTTT
CSARSPTGDQPQHF
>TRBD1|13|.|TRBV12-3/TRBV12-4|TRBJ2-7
TGTGCCAGCAACAGACAGGGGGCCTACGAGCAGTACTTC
CASNRQGAYEQYF
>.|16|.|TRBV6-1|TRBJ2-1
TGTGCCAGCAGTCGGCGCGTGGGAACGAATTACAATGAGCAGTTCTTC
CASSRRVGTNYNEQFF
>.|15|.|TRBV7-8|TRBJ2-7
TGTGCCAGCAGCCCCGTGCCAACGGAGGCCTACGAGCAGTACTTC
CASSPVPTEAYEQYF
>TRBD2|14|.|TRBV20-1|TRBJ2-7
TGCAGTGCAAGTCTAGCGGGAGAGCTTCGGGAGCAGTACTTC
CSASLAGELREQYF
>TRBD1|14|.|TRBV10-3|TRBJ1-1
TGTGCCATCAGTGATGAGGGGGCCGGCACTGAAGCTTTCTTT
CAISDEGAGTEAFF
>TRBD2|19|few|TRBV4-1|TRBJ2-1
TGCGCCAGCAGCCCCTTGGTGGGACTAGCGGGAGTTTCTTACAATGAGCAGTTCTTC
CASSPLVGLAGVSYNEQFF
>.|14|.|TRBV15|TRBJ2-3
TGTGCCACCAGCCCCCATCCAGGGACAGATACGCAGTATTTT
CATSPHPGTDTQYF
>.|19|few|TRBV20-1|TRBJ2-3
TGCAGTGCTATCCCCCGGTTAGGGGGATCCCGCTCGAACACAGATACGCAGTATTTT
CSAIPRLGGSRSNTDTQYF
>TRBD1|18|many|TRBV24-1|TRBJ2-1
TGTGCCACCAGTGATTTACAGACAGGGGCAAGCTCCTACAATGAGCAGTTCTTC
CATSDLQTGASSYNEQFF
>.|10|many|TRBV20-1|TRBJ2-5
TGCAGTGCGACCAGGGAGACCCAGTACTTC
CSATRETQYF
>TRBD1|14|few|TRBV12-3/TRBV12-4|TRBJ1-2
TGTGCCAGCAGTATACAGGGGGCATTCTATGGCTACACCTTC
CASSIQGAFYGYTF
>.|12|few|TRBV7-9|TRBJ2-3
TGTGCCAGCAGCTTCAACCCAGCGCAACAGTATTTT
CASSFNPAQQYF
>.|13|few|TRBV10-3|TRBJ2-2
TGTGCCATCAGTGAGCACGGCCGAGGGGAGCTGTTTTTT
CAISEHGRGELFF
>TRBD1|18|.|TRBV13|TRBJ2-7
TGTGCCAGCAGCTCCAACACCCCAAGACAGGGGAGTTCCTACGAGCAGTACTTC
CASSSNTPRQGSSYEQYF
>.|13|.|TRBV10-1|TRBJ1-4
TGCGCCAGCAGCCAGGGGAAGGGTGAAAAACTGTTATTT
CASSQGKGEKLLF
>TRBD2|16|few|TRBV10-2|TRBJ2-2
TGCGCCAGCAGTGAGACTAGCGGGGGGGCGGTCTGGGAGCTGTTTTTT
CASSETSGGAVWELFF
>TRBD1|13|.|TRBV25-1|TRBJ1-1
TGTGCCAGCACAGGGGGCGGGTTCACTGAAGCTTTCTTT
CASTGGGFTEAFF
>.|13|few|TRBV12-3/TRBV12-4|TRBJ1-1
TGTGCCAGCACCTTGCAAGGGGCTACAGAAGCTTTCTTT
CASTLQGATEAFF
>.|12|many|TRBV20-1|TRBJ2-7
TGCAGTGCTACAGGGCAAACCTACGAGCAGTACTTC
CSATGQTYEQYF
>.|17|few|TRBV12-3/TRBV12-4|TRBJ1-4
TGTGCCAGCAGTTCACCCGAAAGTCCGAGGGCTAATGAAAAACTGTTTTTT
CASSSPESPRANEKLFF
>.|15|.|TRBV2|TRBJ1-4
TGTGCCAGCAGAGACAGTCGAGGCTCGTACGAAAAACTGTTTTTT
CASRDSRGSYEKLFF
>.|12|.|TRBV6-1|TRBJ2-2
TGTGCCAGCATCGGGGATGCCGGGCAGCTGTTTTTT
CASIGDAGQLFF
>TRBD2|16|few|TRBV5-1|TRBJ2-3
TGCGCCAGCAGCCGTAGCGGGGGGACCCACACAGATACGCAGTATTTT
CASSRSGGTHTDTQYF
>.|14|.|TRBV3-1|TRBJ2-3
TGTGCCAGCAGCCAAGATTCACTTGGAGATACGCAGTATTTT
CASSQDSLGDTQYF
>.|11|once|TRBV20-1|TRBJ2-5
TGCAGTGCTAGAACACAAGAGACCCAGTACTTC
CSARTQETQYF
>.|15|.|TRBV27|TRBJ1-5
TGTGCCAGCAGTTTCGTCGGGGCCAGCAATCAGCCCCAGCATTTT
CASSFVGASNQPQHF
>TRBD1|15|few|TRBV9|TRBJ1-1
TGTGCCAGCAGCGCAAGACAGGGAACGAACACTGAAGCTTTCTTT
CASSARQGTNTEAFF
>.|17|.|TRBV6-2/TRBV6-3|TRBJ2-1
TGTGCCAGCAGTTACGCCCTTCTAGAGAGCTCCTACAATGAGCAGTTCTTC
CASSYALLESSYNEQFF
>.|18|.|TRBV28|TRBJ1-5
TGTGCCAGCAGTTTATACGTCGGGACCAAGGGTAGCAATCAGCCCCAGCATTTT
CASSLYVGTKGSNQPQHF
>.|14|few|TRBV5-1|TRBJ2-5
TGCGCCAGCAGCTTGGAGACATACCAAGAGACCCAGTACTTC
CASSLETYQETQYF
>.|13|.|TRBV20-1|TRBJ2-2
TGCAGTGCTAGGGAACAGGGCCCCGGGGAGCTGTTTTTT
CSAREQGPGELFF
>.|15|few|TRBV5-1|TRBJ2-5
TGCGCCAGCAGTAGGTTGCAGGGTCCTGGAGAGACCCAGTACTTC
CASSRLQGPGETQYF
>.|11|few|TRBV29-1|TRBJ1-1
TGCAGCGTGGAAGTGAACACTGAAGCTTTCTTT
CSVEVNTEAFF
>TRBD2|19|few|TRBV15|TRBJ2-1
TGTGCCACCAGCGGGGACAGGCTCGGGACTAGCGGGAGGTACAATGAGCAGTTCTTC
CATSGDRLGTSGRYNEQFF
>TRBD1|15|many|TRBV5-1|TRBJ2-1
TGCGCCAGCAGCTCGACAGGGGGTGTTGGAAATGAGCAGTTCTTC
CASSSTGGVGNEQFF
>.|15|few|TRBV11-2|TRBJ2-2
TGTGCCAGCAGCACCGGGGCGGGGAACACCGGGGAGCTGTTTTTT
CASSTGAGNTGELFF
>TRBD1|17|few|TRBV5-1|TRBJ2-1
TGCGCCAGCAGCTCGGGCTCCATTTTCAGGGGGTACAATGAGCAGTTCTTC
CASSSGSIFRGYNEQFF
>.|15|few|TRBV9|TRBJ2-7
TGTGCCAGCAGCGCCTCTTCAAGGCTCCTAGGCGAGCAGTACTTC
CASSASSRLLGEQYF
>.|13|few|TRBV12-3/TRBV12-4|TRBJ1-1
TGTGCCACCAATCCGGGGTTGAACACTGAAGCTTTCTTT
CATNPGLNTEAFF
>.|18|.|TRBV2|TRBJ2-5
TGTGCCAGCAGAGACGCCTGGGCCTTACAGGGTTTTGGTGAGACCCAGTACTTC
CASRDAWALQGFGETQYF
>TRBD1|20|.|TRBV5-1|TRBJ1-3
TGCGCCAGCAGCTTTTCGGTTCTAGGACAGGGGAAGACCTCTGGAAACACCATATATTTT
CASSFSVLGQGKTSGNTIYF